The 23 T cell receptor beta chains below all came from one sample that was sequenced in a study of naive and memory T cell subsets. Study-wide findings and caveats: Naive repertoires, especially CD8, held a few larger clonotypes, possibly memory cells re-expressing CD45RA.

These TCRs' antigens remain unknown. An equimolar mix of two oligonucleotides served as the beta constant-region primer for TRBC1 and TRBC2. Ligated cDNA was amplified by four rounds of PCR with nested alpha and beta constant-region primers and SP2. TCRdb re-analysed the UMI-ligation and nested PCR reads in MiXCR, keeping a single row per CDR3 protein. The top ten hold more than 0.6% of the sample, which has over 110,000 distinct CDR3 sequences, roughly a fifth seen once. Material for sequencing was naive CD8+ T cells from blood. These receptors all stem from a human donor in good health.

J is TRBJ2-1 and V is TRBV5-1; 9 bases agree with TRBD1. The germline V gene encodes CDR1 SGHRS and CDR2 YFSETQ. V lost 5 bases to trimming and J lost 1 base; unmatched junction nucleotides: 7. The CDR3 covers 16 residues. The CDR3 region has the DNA TGCGCCAGCAGTCACAGGGGGCTGAGGTCCTACAATGAGCAGTTCTTC. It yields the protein CASSHRGLRSYNEQFF.

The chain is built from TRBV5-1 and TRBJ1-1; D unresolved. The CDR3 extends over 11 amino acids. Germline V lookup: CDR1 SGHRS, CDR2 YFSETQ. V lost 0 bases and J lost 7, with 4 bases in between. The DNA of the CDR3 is TGCGCCAGCAGCTTGGACGGTGAAGCTTTCTTT. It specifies CASSLDGEAFF.

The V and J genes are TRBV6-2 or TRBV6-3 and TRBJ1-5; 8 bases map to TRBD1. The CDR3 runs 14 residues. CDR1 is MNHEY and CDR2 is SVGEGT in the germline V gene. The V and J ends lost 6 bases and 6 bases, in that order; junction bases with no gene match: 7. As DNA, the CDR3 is TGTGCCAGCAGAACTCAGGGGGCTCCTCAGCCCCAGCATTTT. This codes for CASRTQGAPQPQHF.

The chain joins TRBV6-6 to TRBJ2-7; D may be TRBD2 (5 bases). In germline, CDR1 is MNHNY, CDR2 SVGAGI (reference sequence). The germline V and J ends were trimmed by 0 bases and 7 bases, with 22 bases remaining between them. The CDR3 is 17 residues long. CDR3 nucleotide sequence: TGTGCCAGCAGTTACTCGATTTTCGGGGAGTTGCGTGGAGAGCAGTACTTC. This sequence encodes CASSYSIFGELRGEQYF.

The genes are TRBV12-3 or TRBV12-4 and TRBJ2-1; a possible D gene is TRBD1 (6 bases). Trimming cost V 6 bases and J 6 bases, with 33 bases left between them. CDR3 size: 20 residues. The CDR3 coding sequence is TGTGCCAGCAGCCCTGGGGGCCATTCCGGGCCGCAGGAGTGGGGCAATGAGCAGTTCTTC. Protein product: CASSPGGHSGPQEWGNEQFF.

The CDR3 DNA follows: TGTGCCAGCAGCCAAAGCTCAGGGTTTAGTCCCGCGTATAGCAATCAGCCCCAGCATTTT. Translated, it gives CASSQSSGFSPAYSNQPQHF. The rearrangement links TRBV7-4 to TRBJ1-5, with a weak D call TRBD1 (5 bases). Per germline, CDR1 SGHVT and CDR2 SQSDAQ. This CDR3 region has 20 residues. With 5 bases removed from V and 0 bases from J, the gap between germline ends came to 26 bases.

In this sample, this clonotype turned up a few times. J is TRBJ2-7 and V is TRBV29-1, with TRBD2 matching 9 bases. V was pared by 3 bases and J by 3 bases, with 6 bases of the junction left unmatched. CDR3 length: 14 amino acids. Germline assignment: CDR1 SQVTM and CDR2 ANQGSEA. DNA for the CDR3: TGCAGCGTTGAGACTAGCGGAGGTAGCTACGAGCAGTACTTC. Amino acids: CSVETSGGSYEQYF.

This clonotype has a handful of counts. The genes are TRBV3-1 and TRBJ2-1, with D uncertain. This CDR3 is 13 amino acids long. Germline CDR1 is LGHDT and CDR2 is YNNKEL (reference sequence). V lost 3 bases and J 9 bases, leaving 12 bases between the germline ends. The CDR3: CASSQASYSEQFF. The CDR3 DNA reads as TGTGCCAGCAGCCAGGCGAGCTATAGTGAGCAGTTCTTC.

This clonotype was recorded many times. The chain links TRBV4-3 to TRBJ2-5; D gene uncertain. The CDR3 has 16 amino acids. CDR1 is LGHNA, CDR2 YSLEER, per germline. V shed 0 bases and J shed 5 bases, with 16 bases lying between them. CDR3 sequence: CASSQDYVSTEETQYF. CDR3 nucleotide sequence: TGCGCCAGCAGCCAAGATTACGTTTCGACCGAGGAGACCCAGTACTTC.

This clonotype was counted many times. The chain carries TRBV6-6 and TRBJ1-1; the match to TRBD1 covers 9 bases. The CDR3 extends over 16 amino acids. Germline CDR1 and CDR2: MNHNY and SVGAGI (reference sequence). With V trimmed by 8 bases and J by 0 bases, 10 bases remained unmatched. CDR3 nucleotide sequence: TGTGCCAGCCTGAAACCGGGACAGGGTTTGAACACTGAAGCTTTCTTT. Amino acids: CASLKPGQGLNTEAFF.

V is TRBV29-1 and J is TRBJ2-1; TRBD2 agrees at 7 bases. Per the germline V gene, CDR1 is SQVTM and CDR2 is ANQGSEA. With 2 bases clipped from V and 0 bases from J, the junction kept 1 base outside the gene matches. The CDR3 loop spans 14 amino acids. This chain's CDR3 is CSVEREDSYNEQFF. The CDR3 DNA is TGCAGCGTTGAACGGGAGGACTCCTACAATGAGCAGTTCTTC.

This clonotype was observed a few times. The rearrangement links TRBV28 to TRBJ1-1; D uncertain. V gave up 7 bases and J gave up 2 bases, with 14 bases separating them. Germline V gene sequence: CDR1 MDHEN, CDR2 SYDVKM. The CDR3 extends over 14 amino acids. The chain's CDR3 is CASNPDRYNTEAFF. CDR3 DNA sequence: TGTGCCAGCAATCCCGACCGGTATAACACTGAAGCTTTCTTT.

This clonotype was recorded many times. The CDR3 spells CASGEADNEQFF. The CDR3 bases are TGTGCCAGCGGAGAGGCTGACAATGAGCAGTTCTTC. The chain joins TRBV7-8 to TRBJ2-1; the D is unclear. The CDR3 is 12 residues long. Germline CDR1 SGHVS, CDR2 FQNEAQ. V dropped 8 bases and J dropped 5 bases, with 10 bases sitting between them.

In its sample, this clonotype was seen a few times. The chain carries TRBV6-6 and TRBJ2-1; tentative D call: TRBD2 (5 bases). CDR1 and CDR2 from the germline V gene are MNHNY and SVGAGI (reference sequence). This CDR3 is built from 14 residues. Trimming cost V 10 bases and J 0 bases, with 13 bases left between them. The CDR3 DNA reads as TGTGCCACCGGAGAGGGAGCCTCCTACAATGAGCAGTTCTTC. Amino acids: CATGEGASYNEQFF.

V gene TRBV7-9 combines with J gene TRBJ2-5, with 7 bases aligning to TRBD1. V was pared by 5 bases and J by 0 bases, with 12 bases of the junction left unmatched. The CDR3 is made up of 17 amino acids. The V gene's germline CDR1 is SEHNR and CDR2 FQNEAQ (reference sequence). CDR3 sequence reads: CASSPSGQTIYQETQYF. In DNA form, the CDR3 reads TGTGCCAGCAGCCCATCGGGACAGACAATATACCAAGAGACCCAGTACTTC.

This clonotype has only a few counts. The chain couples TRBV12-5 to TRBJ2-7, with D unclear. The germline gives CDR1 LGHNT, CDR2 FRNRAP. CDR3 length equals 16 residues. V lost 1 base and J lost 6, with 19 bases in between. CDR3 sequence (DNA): TGTGCTAGTGGTTTGGAAGTAGGGTCTCTCACCGTCGAGCAGTACTTC. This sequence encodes CASGLEVGSLTVEQYF.

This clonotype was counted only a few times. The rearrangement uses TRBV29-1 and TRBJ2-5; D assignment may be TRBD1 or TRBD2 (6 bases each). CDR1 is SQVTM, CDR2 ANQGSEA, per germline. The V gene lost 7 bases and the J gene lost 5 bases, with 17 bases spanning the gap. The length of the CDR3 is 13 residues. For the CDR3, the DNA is TGCAGCGGAGGGGGGTGGAAGGGGGAGACCCAGTACTTC. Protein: CSGGGWKGETQYF.

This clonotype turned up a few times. The CDR3 reads CSGDPSTDTQYF. The CDR3 DNA follows: TGCAGCGGGGATCCTAGCACAGATACGCAGTATTTT. The J gene is TRBJ2-3, the V gene TRBV29-1; D gene uncertain. The length of the CDR3 is 12 residues. CDR1 is SQVTM, CDR2 ANQGSEA, per germline. V shed 7 bases and J shed 0 bases, with 8 bases lying between them.

The DNA for the CDR3 is TGTGCCAGCAGTTTCCGACCCCCCGGGACAGGGACCGGCTACAATGAGCAGTTCTTC. Translated: CASSFRPPGTGTGYNEQFF. The V call is TRBV28, the J call TRBJ2-1; 9 bases map to TRBD1. V lost 3 bases and J lost 3; bases outside the gene matches: 15. Germline V gene data show CDR1 as MDHEN and CDR2 as SYDVKM. CDR3 size: 19 residues.

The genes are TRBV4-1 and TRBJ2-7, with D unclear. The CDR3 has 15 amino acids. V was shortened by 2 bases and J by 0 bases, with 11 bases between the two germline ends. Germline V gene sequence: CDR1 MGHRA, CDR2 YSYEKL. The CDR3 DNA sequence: TGCGCCAGCAGCCAATTTCTGGGCAGCTCCTACGAGCAGTACTTC. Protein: CASSQFLGSSYEQYF.

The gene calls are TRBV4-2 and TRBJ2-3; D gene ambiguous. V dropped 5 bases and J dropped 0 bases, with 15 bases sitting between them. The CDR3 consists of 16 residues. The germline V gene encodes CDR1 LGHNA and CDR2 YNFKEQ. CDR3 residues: CASSAYEAASTDTQYF. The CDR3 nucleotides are TGTGCCAGCAGCGCCTACGAGGCGGCAAGCACAGATACGCAGTATTTT.

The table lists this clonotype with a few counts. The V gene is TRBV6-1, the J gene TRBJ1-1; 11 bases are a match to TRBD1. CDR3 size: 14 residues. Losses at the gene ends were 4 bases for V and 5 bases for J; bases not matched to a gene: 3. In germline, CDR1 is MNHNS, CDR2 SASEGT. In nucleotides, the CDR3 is TGTGCCAGCAGTGTGGGACAGGGGGTTACTGAAGCTTTCTTT. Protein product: CASSVGQGVTEAFF.

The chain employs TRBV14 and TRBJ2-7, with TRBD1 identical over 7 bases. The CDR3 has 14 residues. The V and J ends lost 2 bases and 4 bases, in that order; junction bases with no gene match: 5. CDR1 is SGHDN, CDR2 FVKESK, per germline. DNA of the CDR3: TGTGCCAGCAGCCAAATGGCCAGGGGGTACGAGCAGTACTTC. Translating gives CASSQMARGYEQYF.